One and the same sample provided the 18 T cell receptor beta chains below, sequenced in a study of CXCR3-negative and CXCR3-positive naive CD8 T cells. General study findings and limits: For CXCR3-positive naive cells, TRB CDR3s were more hydrophobic than those of CXCR3-negative naive cells.

What these receptors recognize is not known. UMI-tagged TRB cDNA libraries were built via 5' RACE. Using the 5' RACE reads, TCRdb records one entry per CDR3 protein without DNA. Listed are 130,000 to 150,000 distinct CDR3 sequences; 0.25% to 0.3% falls within the top ten. The specimen sequenced was naive CXCR3+ CD8+ T cells from blood. Subset of the sample: CD45RO-CCR7+CD27+CD95- naive CD8+ T cells expressing CXCR3 (TNR3+). The source is a human donor in good health. Some clones in this sample may be carry-over from other donors' samples.

This chain's CDR3 is CSVAPFTYNEQFF. The rearrangement uses TRBV29-1 and TRBJ2-1; TCRdb picks TRBD1, but there is no DNA to check that call. The CDR3 sequence is 13 residues long. CDR1 is SQVTM, CDR2 ANQGSEA, per germline.

V gene TRBV29-1 combines with J gene TRBJ2-7; TCRdb reports TRBD1, a call that lacks DNA to check it against. The CDR3 is 14 residues long. Germline V lookup: CDR1 SQVTM, CDR2 ANQGSEA. CDR3 sequence: CSVEDRGRSYEQYF.

The gene calls are TRBV7-9 and TRBJ1-5. CDR3 length equals 12 residues. Germline CDR1 SEHNR, CDR2 FQNEAQ (reference sequence). CDR3: CASSLFSEPQHF.

CDR3 residues: CASSDDRVGTGELFF. The V and J genes are TRBV2 and TRBJ2-2; TCRdb's D call, TRBD1, is unchecked because there is no DNA. The CDR3 runs to 15 residues. The germline gives CDR1 SNHLY, CDR2 FYNNEI.

V usage is TRBV28 and J usage is TRBJ2-1. Germline V CDR1 and CDR2: MDHEN, SYDVKM. This CDR3 comprises 15 residues. The CDR3 region is CASLDRDLPYNEQFF.

CDR3 loop: CASSLTTEQYF. V and J are TRBV7-6 and TRBJ2-7. Germline-derived CDR1 and CDR2 are SGHVS and FNYEAQ. This CDR3 spans 11 amino acids.

The rearrangement joins TRBV27 to TRBJ2-7; TCRdb's D call, TRBD2, is unchecked because there is no DNA. The CDR3 covers 20 residues. CDR1 and CDR2 from the germline V gene are MNHEY and SMNVEV (reference sequence). The CDR3: CASNRILPGQRIPSSYEQYF.

The V call is TRBV7-3, the J call TRBJ2-5; the D call from TCRdb, TRBD1, cannot be confirmed without DNA. Germline values: CDR1 SGHTA, CDR2 FQGTGA. The CDR3 loop spans 15 amino acids. The CDR3 sequence: CASSLMPGGQETQYF.

The J gene is TRBJ2-2, the V gene TRBV11-3; lacking DNA, the TRBD1 call made by TCRdb goes unchecked. This CDR3 has 17 amino acids. Germline CDR1 reads SGHNT; CDR2 reads YENEEA. The CDR3 spells CASSLNREELNTGELFF.

This chain joins TRBV29-1 and TRBJ1-4; the TRBD1 assignment by TCRdb is unverifiable without DNA. The CDR3 is 13 residues long. CDR1 and CDR2 from the germline V gene are SQVTM and ANQGSEA. CDR3 amino acids: CSVHAAGSEKLFF.

The V and J genes are TRBV5-1 and TRBJ1-1; there is no DNA to check the TCRdb D call of TRBD1. This CDR3 has 13 amino acids. Germline loops: CDR1 SGHRS, CDR2 YFSETQ. CDR3 residues: CASSHSGGAGTFF.

The genes are TRBV18 and TRBJ1-1. The CDR3 has 13 amino acids. Germline lookup yields CDR1 KGHSH and CDR2 LQKENI. The CDR3 region is CASSPLWEAEAFF.

V and J are TRBV15 and TRBJ1-2. The CDR3 extends over 11 amino acids. CDR1 is LNHNV and CDR2 is YYDKDF in the germline V gene (reference sequence). The CDR3 sequence: CATSGPYGYTF.

The chain joins TRBV19 to TRBJ2-7; TCRdb's assignment of TRBD1 cannot be checked, as there is no DNA. Germline loops: CDR1 LNHDA, CDR2 SQIVND (reference sequence). The CDR3 loop spans 14 amino acids. The chain's CDR3 is CASSLTGASYEQYF.

This sequence joins TRBV6-6 and TRBJ1-2; absent DNA, TCRdb's TRBD1 call cannot be checked. CDR3 length: 16 residues. Per the germline V gene, CDR1 is MNHNY and CDR2 is SVGAGI (reference sequence). The CDR3 reads CASSVNSMGVGYGYTF.

The V call is TRBV19, the J call TRBJ2-7; TCRdb lists TRBD1, though no DNA is available to test this call. The CDR3 runs to 15 residues. The germline CDR1 and CDR2 sequences are LNHDA and SQIVND (reference sequence). Here the CDR3 reads CASSIGTGLRSEQYF.

V usage is TRBV7-2 and J usage is TRBJ2-5; absent DNA, TCRdb's TRBD1 call cannot be checked. The CDR3 spans 13 residues. Per the germline V gene, CDR1 is SGHTA and CDR2 is FQGNSA. CDR3 residues: CASSSTGEETQYF.

The rearrangement joins TRBV7-6 to TRBJ1-1. The CDR3 is 15 amino acids. CDR1 and CDR2 from the germline V gene are SGHVS and FNYEAQ. The CDR3 region is CASSLSDDMNTEAFF.